Described below is a single T cell receptor beta chain sequence and its context. Profiling relied on immunoSEQ multiplex PCR, and the TCRdb table lists in-frame clones only, not all of them. The data contain tens of thousands of clones, around nine tenths of them singletons. These data are taken from a study of technical replicates of blood from several donors. Sample: PBMCs. This TCR came from a human donor in good health. Some clones in this sample may be carry-over from other donors' samples.

CDR3 loop: CAIAVSSPTEAFF. CDR3 DNA: TGTGCCATCGCGGTCAGCAGTCCCACTGAAGCTTTCTTT. V gene TRBV10-3 combines with J gene TRBJ1-1; D gene ambiguous. The germline V and J ends were trimmed by 8 bases and 4 bases, with 14 bases remaining between them. The CDR3 length is 13 residues. Germline V gene data show CDR1 as ENHRY and CDR2 as SYGVKD.